This T cell receptor beta chain is drawn from a study of cytomegalovirus exposure and HLA in healthy donors. Notes on the study in general: Three chains linked to CMV were shown in vitro to be specific for CMV antigens.

The CDR3 totals 14 residues. The V gene's germline CDR1 is SGHTA and CDR2 FQGNSA. The J segment lost 5 bases and the V segment lost 5 bases, leaving 6 bases of the junction unmatched. Concerning this clone itself: What it recognizes is unknown.

Generated by immunoSEQ multiplex PCR, the TCRdb table keeps only in-frame clones and is missing some. The sample yields over 60,000 clones, approximately 95% seen once. This receptor was obtained from a man aged 18 to 29 in good health and CMV-seronegative. Material: PBMCs. The gene calls are TRBV7-2 and TRBJ1-1; 9 bases align to TRBD1. CDR3: CASSLRQGVTEAFF. The CDR3 coding sequence is TGTGCCAGCAGCCTAAGACAGGGGGTAACTGAAGCTTTCTTT. Looking up the rest from reference TRBV7-2 and TRBJ1-1 gives the full variable domain: GAGVSQSPSNKVTEKGKDVELRCDPISGHTALYWYRQSLGQGLEFLIYFQGNSAPDKSGLPSDRFSAERTGGSVSTLTIQRTQQEDSAVYLCASSLRQGVTEAFFGQGTRLTVV.